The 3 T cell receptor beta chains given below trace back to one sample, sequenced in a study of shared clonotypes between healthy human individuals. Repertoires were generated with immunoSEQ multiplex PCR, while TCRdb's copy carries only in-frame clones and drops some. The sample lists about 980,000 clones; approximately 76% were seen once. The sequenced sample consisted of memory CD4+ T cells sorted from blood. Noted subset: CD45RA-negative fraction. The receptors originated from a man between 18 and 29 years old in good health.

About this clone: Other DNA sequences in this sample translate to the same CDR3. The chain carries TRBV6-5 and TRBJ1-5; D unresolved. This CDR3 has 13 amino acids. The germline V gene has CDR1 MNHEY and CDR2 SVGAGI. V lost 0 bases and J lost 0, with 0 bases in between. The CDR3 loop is CASSYSSNQPQHF. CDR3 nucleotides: TGTGCCAGCAGTTACTCTAGCAATCAGCCCCAGCATTTT.

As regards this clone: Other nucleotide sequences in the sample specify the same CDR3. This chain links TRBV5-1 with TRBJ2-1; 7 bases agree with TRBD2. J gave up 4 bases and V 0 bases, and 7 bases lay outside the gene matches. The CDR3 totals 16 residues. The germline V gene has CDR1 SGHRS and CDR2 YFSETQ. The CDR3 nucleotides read TGCGCCAGCAGCTTGGTCGCCGGGGGGACGTACAATGAGCAGTTCTTC. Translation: CASSLVAGGTYNEQFF.

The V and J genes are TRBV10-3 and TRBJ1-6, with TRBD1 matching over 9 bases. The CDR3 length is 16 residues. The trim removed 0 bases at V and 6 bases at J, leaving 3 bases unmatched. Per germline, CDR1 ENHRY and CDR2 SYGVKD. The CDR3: CAISESTGQGNSPLHF. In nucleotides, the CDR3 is TGTGCCATCAGTGAGTCGACGGGACAGGGTAATTCACCCCTCCACTTT.